This TCR beta chain derives from a study of blood T cell repertoires in COVID-19. Only in-frame clones appear in the TCRdb table, and some are missing; sequencing was by immunoSEQ multiplex PCR. The repertoire holds under 200,000 clones, with approximately 85% as singletons. Germline V CDR1 and CDR2: GTSNPN, SVGIG (reference sequence). Trimming cost V 0 bases and J 4 bases, with 15 bases left between them. The CDR3 totals 15 residues. The sample taken for sequencing was peripheral blood. The genes are TRBV30 and TRBJ1-2; unclear D gene. The TCR sequence derives from a woman in her fifties or sixties with COVID-19, enrolled during active disease. CDR3 bases: TGTGCCTGGAGTGTAGAGAGAGTGATTGGCTATGGCTACACCTTC. Its protein product is CAWSVERVIGYGYTF.